This T cell receptor (beta chain) derives from a study of early T cells in non-severe SARS-CoV-2 infection. Per germline, CDR1 LGHNT and CDR2 FRNRAP. The CDR3 extends over 13 amino acids. The junction had 5 bases not matched to a gene; V was cut back by 6 bases and J by 5 bases. TCRdb ran MiXCR on the 5' RACE reads and lists one entry per CDR3 protein. The sample lists approximately 65,000 distinct CDR3 sequences, roughly 12% occurring once. This clonotype has more than one count but fewer than ten. Sequencing used whole blood, obtained at baseline. This sequence originates from an adult who was a healthcare worker with PCR-confirmed SARS-CoV-2 infection or an uninfected control (not recorded which). The chain couples TRBV12-5 to TRBJ1-2, with 8 bases fitting TRBD1. Written as DNA, the CDR3 is TGTGCTAGTGGATTCACAGGGGGGTATGGCTACACCTTC. This translates into CASGFTGGYGYTF. Drawing the rest from reference TRBV12-5 and TRBJ1-2, the complete variable domain is DARVTQTPRHKVTEMGQEVTMRCQPILGHNTVFWYRQTMMQGLELLAYFRNRAPLDDSGMPKDRFSAEMPDATLATLKIQPSEPRDSAVYFCASGFTGGYGYTFGSGTRLTVV.